The sequence of this T cell receptor (beta chain) was determined in a study of cytomegalovirus exposure and HLA in healthy donors. About the research overall: A subsequent analysis reported that the 120 validation repertoires were produced on the same platform that had also been used for the 666 first-cohort repertoires.

In the case of this clone: Its antigen remains unidentified.

It was the roughly 130-subject validation cohort, separate from the roughly 700-subject first cohort, to which the donors belonged. Findings of the study overall: In vitro data verified a few CMV-associated chains as specific for CMV antigens. First-cohort TCR clusters were later found to tend to co-occur in the 120 or so validation repertoires.

Only in-frame clones appear in the TCRdb table, and some are missing; sequencing was by immunoSEQ multiplex PCR. Of some 310,000 clones in the sample, around 90% are singletons; the top ten hold around 0.91%. Sequencing was carried out using PBMCs. The receptor was isolated from a man under 40 in good health and CMV-seronegative.

The CDR3 DNA is TGCGCCAGCAGTCGACTCCAAAGGAACACTGAAGCTTTCTTT. Protein product: CASSRLQRNTEAFF. The chain recombines TRBV5-1 with TRBJ1-1, with no clear D. Germline V gene sequence: CDR1 SGHRS, CDR2 YFSETQ. The CDR3 spans 14 residues. The V gene lost 5 bases and the J gene lost 1 base, with 12 bases spanning the gap.